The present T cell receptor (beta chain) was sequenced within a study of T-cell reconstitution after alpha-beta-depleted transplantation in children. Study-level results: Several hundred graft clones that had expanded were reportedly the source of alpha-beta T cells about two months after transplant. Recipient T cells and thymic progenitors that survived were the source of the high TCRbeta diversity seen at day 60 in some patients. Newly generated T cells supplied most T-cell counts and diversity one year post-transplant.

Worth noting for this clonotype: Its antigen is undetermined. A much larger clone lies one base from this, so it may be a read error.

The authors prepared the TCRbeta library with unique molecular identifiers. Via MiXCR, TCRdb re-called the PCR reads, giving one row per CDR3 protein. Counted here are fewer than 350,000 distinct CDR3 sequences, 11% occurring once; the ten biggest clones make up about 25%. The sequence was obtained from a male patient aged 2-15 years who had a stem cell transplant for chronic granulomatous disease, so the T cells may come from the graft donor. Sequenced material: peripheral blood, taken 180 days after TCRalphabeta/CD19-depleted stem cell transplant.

CDR3 nucleotide sequence: TGTGCCAGCAGCGTGCAGTCTAGCGGCTGCGAGCAGTACTTC. Translated, it gives CASSVQSSGCEQYF. V and J are TRBV9 and TRBJ2-7, with TRBD2 matching 7 bases. Trimming removed 2 bases from V and 6 bases from J; junction bases left unmatched: 8. This CDR3 has 14 amino acids. Germline lookup yields CDR1 SGDLS and CDR2 YYNGEE.